This T cell receptor beta chain was observed in a study of cytomegalovirus exposure and HLA in healthy donors (dated by TCRdb to about 2017). Regarding the complete study: An earlier analysis of several hundred of the donors reported over 250 Gb of sequence data and 117 million unique TCR beta sequences obtained from around 170 million T cells. About 320 gigabases of sequencing data and 70 million to 100 million unique TCR sequences were included in an early release covering about 600 HLA-typed donors. Of the roughly 420 genotyped donors, less than 90% were placed in the genetic ancestry cluster associated with self-reported Caucasian donors. The study aimed to test whether signatures of past pathogen exposure could be identified by cataloging public T cell receptors. The T cell repertoires of under 750 subjects were profiled by immunosequencing and related to cytomegalovirus serostatus. Along with the approximately 670-subject first cohort, a separate validation cohort of 120 different subjects was used. High-throughput TCR immunosequencing, statistical association of individual TCRs with disease status, and machine learning were combined to predict cytomegalovirus infection status. A later analysis re-analyzed previously published TCR beta repertoires from several hundred donors and added high-resolution HLA genotyping to study TCR occurrence patterns. In the later analysis, no new phenotypic data were used to find candidate immune exposures; instead, reliance was placed on TCR beta sequences and their occurrence across donors. An earlier analysis of several hundred of the donors applied high-throughput TCR beta sequencing to assess whether each TCR beta V gene segment acted as functional or pseudogenic. Donor age, sex, ethnicity and CMV serostatus were compiled together with the repertoire data. In a later genetic analysis, genome-wide SNP genotypes for about three fifths of the roughly 670 donors were used, and that subset was treated as a discovery cohort. All discovery cohort repertoires had been generated using a single sequencing platform. HLA typing covered class I and class II loci at four-digit resolution. The number of typed donors differed by locus: roughly 620-630 for A, B, C, DRB1 and DQB1; approximately 530 for DQA1; some 590 for DPA1; and 450 to 480 for DPB1. Roughly five DR-DQ haplotypes were handled as single units for association and clustering because linkage in the cohort was strong. Among a few hundred genotyped donors of the cohort, an average of about 240,000 unique TCR beta nucleotide sequences were sequenced per donor, roughly a sixth of them non-productive. Study-wide conclusions, independent of this receptor: Presence/absence analyses assumed roughly uniform sequencing depth across donors, an assumption that may not hold. A further reported finding was that TCR beta sequences accurately predicted the HLA-A and HLA-B alleles for most subjects in the first cohort. The study listed 150 to 200 TCR beta chains as associated with cytomegalovirus. According to the authors, the approach could potentially be generalized to other disease states and immunological phenotypes. Over 15 rarely observed V segments, including chromosome 9 orphons, were excluded from the earlier analysis of about 500 of the donors because counts were too low. A cluster of highly shared sequence variants was judged likely to represent a technical artifact of the sequencing pipeline. Compared with the roughly 700-donor mean, donors in an Asian-associated ancestry cluster had fewer N-insertions in productive TCRs, according to a later genetic analysis. Several of the top co-occurrence clusters appeared to be linked to parvovirus B19, influenza, CMV and Epstein-Barr virus, according to a later analysis. At a false discovery rate of 0.05, a later analysis linked around 17,000 TCR beta sequences to specific HLA alleles. Strong co-occurrence of HLA alleles, especially DR and DQ, made assigning TCR associations to individual alleles difficult. Some IMGT-functional V segments, including TRBV6-2 and TRBV6-3, could not be distinguished by the 87-base-pair reads and were therefore excluded. In both the original and validation cohorts, the classifier was reported to diagnose cytomegalovirus status with high specificity and sensitivity. While some public TCRs were present in many individuals, most TCR sequences turned up only very rarely across donors. Compared with equally common non-associated chains, HLA-associated TCR beta chains in a later analysis were more clonally expanded and had lower generation probabilities. In vitro tests confirmed that three of the cytomegalovirus-associated TCR beta chains recognize cytomegalovirus antigens. Broadly in line with IMGT annotations, most TCR beta V segments showed up in productive rearrangements about 90% or about 30% of the time in an earlier analysis of around 600 of the donors. In this cohort, only TCR beta chains were sequenced, and detectable features were limited by the absence of alpha or paired-chain data. Because HLA typing was missing for some donors at each locus, association tests included only the typed subset. CMV serostatus was the only immune exposure information available for the cohort. A later analysis found that most CMV-associated TCR beta chains appeared HLA-restricted, with HLA associations seemingly driven largely by CMV exposure. In a later analysis, TCR association rates were found to vary across HLA loci, with the most associated TCRs seen for DRB1 alleles and the fewest for HLA-C alleles. An association between a missense DCLRE1C variant and V-gene and J-gene trimming of TCR beta chains was found in a later genetic analysis and replicated in an independent cohort. Linkage disequilibrium might explain the correlated functional status among segregating V segments, but an unknown experimental factor could not be excluded.

With regard to this clone: Its antigen specificity is not known. No base-level quality is on record; no much larger clone is a single base apart.

Taken from the germline V gene, the CDR1 and CDR2 loops are SGHTA and FQGTGA. Trimming takes 4 bases off V and 3 bases off J; junction bases not matched to a gene: 13. Reading from cysteine to phenylalanine, the CDR3 counts 17 amino acids. Only the CDR3 DNA stays, 51 bases, in frame from base 1. In total, approximately 690 healthy bone marrow donors made up the cohort. At the time of sampling, all cohort members were nominally healthy, though unrecorded immune exposures were likely present. The donor was CMV seropositive and belonged to the group of about 290 seropositive cohort members. A peripheral blood sample was collected from each donor, and TCR beta sequencing was performed on peripheral blood mononuclear cells. The Qiagen DNeasy Blood Extraction Kit was used to extract genomic DNA from the blood cell samples. Library preparation used the immunoSEQ multiplex PCR assay. For the multiplex PCR, a mixture combining 60 forward primers for TCR Vbeta segments and 13 reverse primers for TCR Jbeta segments was used. The CDR3 region of rearranged TCR beta genes was amplified from genomic DNA with a multiplex PCR assay. The amplified TCR beta libraries were sequenced on the Illumina HiSeq System as 87-base-pair reads. As for the original processing: Across the 670 or so repertoires, a later analysis counted tens of millions of unique TCR beta chains, around 10 million of which were shared by at least two donors. Raw reads were error-corrected and collapsed into unique sequences with a nearest-neighbor algorithm that merged closely related sequences to remove PCR and sequencing errors. Alignment of CDR3 sequences to IMGT reference sequences was used to assign V, D and J gene segments. Each retained sequence needed at least a six-nucleotide match to both a V gene segment and a J gene segment. A rearrangement counted as productive if the CDR3 had no stop codons and remained in frame with V and J, and every other rearrangement counted as non-productive. CDR3 was defined by IMGT convention, running from the second conserved V-encoded cysteine to the conserved J-encoded phenylalanine. In an earlier analysis of 550 to 650 of the donors, sequences lacking an unambiguous match to a single V gene segment were excluded. An earlier analysis of about 600 of the donors called V segments functional above 56.7% productive rearrangements and segregating when the between-donor standard deviation exceeded 5%. To diagnose cytomegalovirus status from the catalog of TCR beta chain sequences, a statistical classification framework was built. V and J gene assignment, in a later analysis, came from comparing TCR nucleotide sequences with IMGT/GENE-DB human TR gene sequences. In a later analysis, CDR3 sequences and most-parsimonious VDJ recombination scenarios were assigned using the TCRdist pipeline. A later analysis defined each TCR beta chain by its CDR3 amino acid sequence plus V-gene family, and excluded reads lacking a unique V-gene family. In a later analysis, 550 to 650 highly shared, low-generation-probability nucleotide sequences were removed to address suspected cross-contamination and a sequencing artifact. In a later analysis, a clonal expansion index for each public chain was calculated from normalized within-repertoire ranks of inferred template counts. In a later analysis, generation probabilities were computed using a VDJ recombination model fitted to out-of-frame rearrangements, and the results were checked against IGoR. A later analysis scored TCR-TCR, TCR-HLA and TCR-CMV co-occurrence with hypergeometric tests, applying a repertoire-size bias correction to TCR pairs. To estimate false discovery rates, a later analysis permuted the HLA or CMV assignments 20 times. In a later analysis, co-occurring TCRs were grouped with DBSCAN, and TCRdist sequence similarity was added when clustering was performed within HLA-allele-positive subsets. Co-occurrence clustering excluded repertoires with fewer than 30,000 or more than 120,000 public chains, plus five with anomalous nucleotide sharing. TCRdb holds this immuneACCESS table with in-frame rearrangements only. Some clones are missing; in checked studies, unresolved V genes explain under half, and the rest has no known cause. V and J calls and clone size follow that table, whereas D and trimming were derived from the DNA. A total of around 130,000 clones appear in this sample, around 84% of them only once. The top ten clonotypes cover 2.5% to 3% of the sample.

This sequence was found in a woman aged 18-35 years in good health and CMV-seropositive. Sequencing was carried out using PBMCs. This chain joins TRBV7-3 to TRBJ2-7, with 9 middle bases fitting TRBD2. The bases read TGTGCCAGCAGCTCCAGAGCGGGGGGACTAGCCATCTACGAGCAGTACTTC. This sequence encodes CASSSRAGGLAIYEQYF.